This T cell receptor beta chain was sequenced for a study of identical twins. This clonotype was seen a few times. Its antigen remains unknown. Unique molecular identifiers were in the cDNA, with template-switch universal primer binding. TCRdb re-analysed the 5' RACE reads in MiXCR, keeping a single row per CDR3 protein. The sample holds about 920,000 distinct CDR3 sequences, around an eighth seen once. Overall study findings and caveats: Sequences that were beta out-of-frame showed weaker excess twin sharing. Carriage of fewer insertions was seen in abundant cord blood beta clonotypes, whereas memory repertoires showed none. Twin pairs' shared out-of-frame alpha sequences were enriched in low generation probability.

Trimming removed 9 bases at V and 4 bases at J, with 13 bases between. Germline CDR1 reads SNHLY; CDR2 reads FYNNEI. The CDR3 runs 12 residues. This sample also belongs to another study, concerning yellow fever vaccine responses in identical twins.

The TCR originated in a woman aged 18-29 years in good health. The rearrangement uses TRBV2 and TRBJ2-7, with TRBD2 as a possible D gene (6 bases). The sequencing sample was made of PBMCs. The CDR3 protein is CASLRDLYEQYF. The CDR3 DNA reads TGTGCCAGTCTCCGGGACTTGTACGAGCAGTACTTC.